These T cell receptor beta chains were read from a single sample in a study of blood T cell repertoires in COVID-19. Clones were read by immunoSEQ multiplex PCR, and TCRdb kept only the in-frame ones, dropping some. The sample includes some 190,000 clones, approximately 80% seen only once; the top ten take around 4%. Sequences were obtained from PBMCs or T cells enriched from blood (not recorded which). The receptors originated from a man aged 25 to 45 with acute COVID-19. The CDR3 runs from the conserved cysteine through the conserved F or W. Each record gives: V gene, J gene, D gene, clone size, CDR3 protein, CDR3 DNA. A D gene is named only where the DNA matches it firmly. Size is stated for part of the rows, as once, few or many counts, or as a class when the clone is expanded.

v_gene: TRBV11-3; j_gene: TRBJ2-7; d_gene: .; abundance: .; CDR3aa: CASSSCGVAQACEQYF; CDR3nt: TGTGCCAGCAGCTCGTGTGGCGTCGCCCAAGCGTGCGAGCAGTACTTC
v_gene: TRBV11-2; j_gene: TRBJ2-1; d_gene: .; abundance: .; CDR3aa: CASSLANNEQFF; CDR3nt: TGTGCCAGCAGCTTAGCCAACAATGAGCAGTTCTTC
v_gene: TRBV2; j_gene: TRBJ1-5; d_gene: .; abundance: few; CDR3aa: CASKPGGEGQPQHF; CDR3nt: TGTGCCAGCAAACCAGGCGGGGAAGGTCAGCCCCAGCATTTT
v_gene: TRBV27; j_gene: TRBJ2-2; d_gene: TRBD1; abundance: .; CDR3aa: CASRDRGLNTGELFF; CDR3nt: TGTGCCAGCAGGGACAGGGGATTGAACACCGGGGAGCTGTTTTTT
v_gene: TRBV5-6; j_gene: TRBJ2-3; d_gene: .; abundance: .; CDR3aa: CASSLGGGDSTDTQYF; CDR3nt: TGTGCCAGCAGCTTGGGTGGAGGGGATAGCACAGATACGCAGTATTTT
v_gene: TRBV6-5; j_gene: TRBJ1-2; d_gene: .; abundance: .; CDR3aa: CASRPTAANYGYTF; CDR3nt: TGTGCCAGCCGCCCGACAGCCGCTAACTATGGCTACACCTTC
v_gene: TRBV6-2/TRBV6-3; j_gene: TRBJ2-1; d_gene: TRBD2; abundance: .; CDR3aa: CASSSASGNEQFF; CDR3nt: TGTGCCAGCAGCTCGGCTAGCGGGAATGAGCAGTTCTTC
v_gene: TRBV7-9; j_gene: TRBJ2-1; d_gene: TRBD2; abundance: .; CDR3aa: CASSLEVSSGGLYNEQFF; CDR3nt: TGTGCCAGCAGCTTAGAGGTGTCTAGCGGGGGGCTATACAATGAGCAGTTCTTC
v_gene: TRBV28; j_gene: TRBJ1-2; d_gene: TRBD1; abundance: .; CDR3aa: CASSLLGQGLGIGGYTF; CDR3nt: TGTGCCAGCAGTTTATTGGGACAGGGATTGGGAATAGGGGGCTACACCTTC
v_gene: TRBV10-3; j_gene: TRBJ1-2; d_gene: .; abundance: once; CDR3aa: CAISQGRNYGYTF; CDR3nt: TGTGCCATCAGTCAGGGCCGTAACTATGGCTACACCTTC
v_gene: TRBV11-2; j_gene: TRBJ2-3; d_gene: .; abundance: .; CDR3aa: CASSTRGGSTDTQYF; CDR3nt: TGTGCCAGCAGCACGCGGGGCGGTAGCACAGATACGCAGTATTTT
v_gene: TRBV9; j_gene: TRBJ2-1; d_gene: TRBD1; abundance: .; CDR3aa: CASSVDGQGRSYNEQFF; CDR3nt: TGTGCCAGCAGCGTAGATGGACAGGGTCGCTCCTACAATGAGCAGTTCTTC
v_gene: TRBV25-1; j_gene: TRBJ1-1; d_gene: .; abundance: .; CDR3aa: CASSEWPGITEAFF; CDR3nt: TGTGCCAGCAGTGAATGGCCGGGGATCACTGAAGCTTTCTTT
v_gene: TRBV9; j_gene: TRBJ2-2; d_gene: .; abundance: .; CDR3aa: CASSVAGLNTGELFF; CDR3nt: TGTGCCAGCAGCGTGGCTGGACTAAACACCGGGGAGCTGTTTTTT
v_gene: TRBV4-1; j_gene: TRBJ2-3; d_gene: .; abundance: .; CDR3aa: CASSTTDRSTDTQYF; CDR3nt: TGCGCCAGCAGCACTACAGACAGGAGCACAGATACGCAGTATTTT
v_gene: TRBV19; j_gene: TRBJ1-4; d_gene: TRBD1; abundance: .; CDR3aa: CASSPHRGPGEKLFF; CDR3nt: TGTGCCAGTAGTCCCCACAGGGGGCCAGGTGAAAAACTGTTTTTT
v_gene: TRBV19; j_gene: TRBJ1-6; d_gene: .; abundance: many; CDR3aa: CASSVLQGLGSPLHF; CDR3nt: TGTGCCAGTAGTGTCTTACAGGGCCTCGGTTCACCCCTCCACTTT
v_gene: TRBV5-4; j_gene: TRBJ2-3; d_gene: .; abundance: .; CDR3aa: CASSFRQFPSTDTQYF; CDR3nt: TGTGCCAGCAGCTTTAGACAGTTCCCTAGCACAGATACGCAGTATTTT
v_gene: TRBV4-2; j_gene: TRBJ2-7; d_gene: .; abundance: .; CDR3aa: CASSQARGSQQYF; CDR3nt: TGTGCCAGCAGCCAAGCCCGGGGATCGCAGCAGTACTTC
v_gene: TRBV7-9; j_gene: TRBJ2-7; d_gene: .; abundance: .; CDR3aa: CASSLIAGQGYEQYF; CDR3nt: TGTGCCAGCAGCTTAATAGCGGGACAGGGATACGAGCAGTACTTC
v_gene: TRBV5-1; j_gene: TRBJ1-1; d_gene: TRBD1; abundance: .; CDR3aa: CASSPGQYTEAFF; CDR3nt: TGCGCCAGCAGCCCGGGACAGTACACTGAAGCTTTCTTT
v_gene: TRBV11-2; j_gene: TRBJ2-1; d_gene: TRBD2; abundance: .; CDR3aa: CASSPSGGFEQFF; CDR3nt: TGTGCCAGCAGCCCTAGCGGGGGGTTTGAGCAGTTCTTC
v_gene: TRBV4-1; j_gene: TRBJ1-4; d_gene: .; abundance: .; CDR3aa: CASSQESQGREKLFF; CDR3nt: TGCGCCAGCAGCCAAGAATCCCAGGGAAGGGAAAAACTGTTTTTT
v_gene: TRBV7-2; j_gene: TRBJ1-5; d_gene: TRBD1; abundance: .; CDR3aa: CASSEVQGANQPQHF; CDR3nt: TGTGCCAGCAGCGAAGTACAGGGGGCTAATCAGCCCCAGCATTTT
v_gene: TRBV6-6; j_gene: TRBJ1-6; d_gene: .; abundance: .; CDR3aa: CASSGQGNSPLHF; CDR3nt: TGTGCCAGCTCCGGTCAGGGTAATTCACCCCTCCACTTT
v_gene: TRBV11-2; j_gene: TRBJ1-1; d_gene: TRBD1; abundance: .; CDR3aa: CASSVRITGGAEAFF; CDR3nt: TGTGCCAGCAGCGTTAGAATCACAGGGGGGGCTGAAGCTTTCTTT
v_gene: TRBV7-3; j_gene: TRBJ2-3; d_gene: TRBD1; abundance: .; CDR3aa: CASSSTGVADTQYF; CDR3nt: TGTGCCAGCAGCTCGACAGGGGTGGCAGATACGCAGTATTTT
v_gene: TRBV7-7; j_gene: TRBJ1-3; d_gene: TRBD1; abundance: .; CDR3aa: CASSKDRGLGNTIYF; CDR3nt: TGTGCCAGCAGCAAGGACAGGGGGCTTGGAAACACCATATATTTT
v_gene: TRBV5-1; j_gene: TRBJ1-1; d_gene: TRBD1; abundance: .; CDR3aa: CASSPGQGASTEAFF; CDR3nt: TGCGCCAGCAGCCCGGGACAGGGGGCAAGCACTGAAGCTTTCTTT
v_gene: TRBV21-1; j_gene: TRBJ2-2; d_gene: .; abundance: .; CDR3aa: CASSLRTGGANTGELFF; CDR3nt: TGTGCCAGCAGCCTAAGAACAGGGGGTGCGAACACCGGGGAGCTGTTTTTT
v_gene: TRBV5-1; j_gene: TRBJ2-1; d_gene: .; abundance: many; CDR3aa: CASSLVAGAADNEQFF; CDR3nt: TGCGCCAGCAGCTTGGTAGCTGGGGCCGCGGACAATGAGCAGTTCTTC
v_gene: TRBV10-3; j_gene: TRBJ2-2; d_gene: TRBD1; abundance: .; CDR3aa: CAIGKAGGVGGPNTGELFF; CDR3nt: TGTGCCATCGGGAAGGCAGGGGGCGTCGGGGGCCCGAACACCGGGGAGCTGTTTTTT
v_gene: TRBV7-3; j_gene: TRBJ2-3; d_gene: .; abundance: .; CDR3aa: CASTLFGTDTDTQYF; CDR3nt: TGTGCCAGCACCCTCTTCGGGACTGACACAGATACGCAGTATTTT
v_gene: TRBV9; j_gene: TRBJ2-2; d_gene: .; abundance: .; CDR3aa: CASSLRQANTGELFF; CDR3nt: TGTGCCAGCAGCCTCCGACAGGCGAACACCGGGGAGCTGTTTTTT
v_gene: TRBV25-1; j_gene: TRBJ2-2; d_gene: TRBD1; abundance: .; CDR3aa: CASSKTPGQGTGELFF; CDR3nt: TGTGCCAGCAGTAAAACCCCGGGACAGGGAACAGGGGAGCTGTTTTTT
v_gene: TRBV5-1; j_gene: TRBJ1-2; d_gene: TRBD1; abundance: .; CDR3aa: CASSLRGQGDGYTF; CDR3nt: TGCGCCAGCTCCCTAAGGGGACAGGGGGATGGCTACACCTTC
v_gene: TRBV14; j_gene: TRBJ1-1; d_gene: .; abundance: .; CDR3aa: CASSQLRGGTEAFF; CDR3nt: TGTGCCAGCAGCCAGTTACGCGGGGGCACTGAAGCTTTCTTT
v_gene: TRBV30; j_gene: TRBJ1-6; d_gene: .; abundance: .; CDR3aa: CAWSVTGGENSPLHF; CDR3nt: TGTGCCTGGAGTGTAACGGGGGGAGAAAATTCACCCCTCCACTTT
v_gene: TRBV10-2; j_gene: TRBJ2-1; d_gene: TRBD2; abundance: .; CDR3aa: CASSLGLAGGKNEQFF; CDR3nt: TGCGCCAGCAGCCTTGGACTAGCGGGGGGCAAGAATGAGCAGTTCTTC
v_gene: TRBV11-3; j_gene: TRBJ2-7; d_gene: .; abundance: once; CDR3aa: CASSLGRQYHEQYF; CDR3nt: TGTGCCAGCAGCTTAGGAAGACAGTACCACGAGCAGTACTTC
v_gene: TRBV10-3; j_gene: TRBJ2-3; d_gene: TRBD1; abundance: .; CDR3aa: CAISTGTGSITQYF; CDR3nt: TGTGCCATCAGCACCGGGACAGGGAGTATAACGCAGTATTTT
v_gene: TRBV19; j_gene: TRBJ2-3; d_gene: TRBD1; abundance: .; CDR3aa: CASSITGVKVTQYF; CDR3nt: TGTGCCAGTAGTATCACAGGGGTTAAGGTTACGCAGTATTTT
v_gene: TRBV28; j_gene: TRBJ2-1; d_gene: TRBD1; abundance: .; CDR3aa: CASSRDRAHEQFF; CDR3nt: TGTGCCAGCAGCAGGGACAGGGCCCATGAGCAGTTCTTC
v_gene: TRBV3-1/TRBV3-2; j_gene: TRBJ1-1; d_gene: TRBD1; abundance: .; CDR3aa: CASSRGTGDLNTEAFF; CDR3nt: TGTGCCAGCAGCCGAGGGACAGGGGACCTTAACACTGAAGCTTTCTTT
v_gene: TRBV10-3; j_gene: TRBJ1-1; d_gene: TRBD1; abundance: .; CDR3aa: CATGTGNGGAFF; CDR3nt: TGTGCCACCGGGACAGGAAACGGAGGAGCTTTCTTT
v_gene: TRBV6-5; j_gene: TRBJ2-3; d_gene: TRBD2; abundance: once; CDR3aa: CASSSSGGALYTQYF; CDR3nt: TGTGCCAGCAGTTCCAGCGGGGGGGCTCTGTATACGCAGTATTTT
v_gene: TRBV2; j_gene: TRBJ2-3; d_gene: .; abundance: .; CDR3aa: CAPRGWGGTDTQYF; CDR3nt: TGTGCCCCCCGGGGATGGGGGGGCACAGATACGCAGTATTTT
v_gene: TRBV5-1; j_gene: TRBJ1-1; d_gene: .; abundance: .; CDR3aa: CASNSAGSNTEAFF; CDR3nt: TGCGCCAGCAACAGTGCTGGGTCAAACACTGAAGCTTTCTTT
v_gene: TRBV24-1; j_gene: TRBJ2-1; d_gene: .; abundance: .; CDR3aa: CATSEGLGNEQFF; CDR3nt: TGTGCCACCAGTGAGGGGCTAGGTAATGAGCAGTTCTTC
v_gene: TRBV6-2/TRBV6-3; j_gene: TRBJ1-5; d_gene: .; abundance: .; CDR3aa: CASSDSTNQPQHF; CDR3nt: TGTGCCAGCAGCGACAGCACCAATCAGCCCCAGCATTTT
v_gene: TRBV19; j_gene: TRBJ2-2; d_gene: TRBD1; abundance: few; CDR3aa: CASKGPGTGIGGELFF; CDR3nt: TGTGCCAGTAAGGGGCCGGGGACAGGTATAGGCGGGGAGCTGTTTTTT
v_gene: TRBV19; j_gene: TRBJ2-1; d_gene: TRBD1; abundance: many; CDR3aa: CASSIQGAQVGQFF; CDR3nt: TGTGCCAGTAGTATCCAGGGGGCACAAGTGGGGCAGTTCTTC
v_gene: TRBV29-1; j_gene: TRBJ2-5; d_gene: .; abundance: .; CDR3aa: CSVERGTGVRETQYF; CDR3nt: TGCAGCGTTGAGCGGGGGACAGGAGTACGAGAGACCCAGTACTTC
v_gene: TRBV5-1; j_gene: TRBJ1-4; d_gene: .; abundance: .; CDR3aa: CASSPTGLSNEKLFF; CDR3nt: TGCGCCAGCAGCCCAACAGGGCTCTCGAATGAAAAACTGTTTTTT